This is a list of T cell receptor beta chains from one sample in a study of cytomegalovirus exposure and HLA in healthy donors. Only in-frame clones appear in the TCRdb table, and some are missing; sequencing was by immunoSEQ multiplex PCR. The sample lists tens of thousands of clones, roughly 87% seen once, with 7.5% to 9.5% in the top ten. The sample comprised PBMCs. Receptors were obtained from a woman younger than 30 in good health and CMV-seropositive. The CDR3 runs from the conserved cysteine through the conserved F or W. Fields, in order: V gene, clone size, J gene, D gene, CDR3 protein, CDR3 DNA. D genes are given only for firm matches. Clone size appears in some rows only: once, few, many, or a class for an expanded clone.

V: TRBV4-1
size: .
J: TRBJ2-5
D: .
CDR3: CASSGPGQETQYF
DNA: TGCGCCAGCTCAGGGCCAGGCCAAGAGACCCAGTACTTC

V: TRBV28
size: .
J: TRBJ1-2
D: .
CDR3: CASSWRYGYTF
DNA: TGTGCCAGCAGTTGGAGGTATGGCTACACCTTC

V: TRBV19
size: .
J: TRBJ1-1
D: .
CDR3: CASSLMTGGDTEAFF
DNA: TGTGCCAGTAGTCTGATGACAGGAGGAGACACTGAAGCTTTCTTT

V: TRBV7-8
size: .
J: TRBJ1-3
D: TRBD1
CDR3: CASSLSPGGTIYF
DNA: TGTGCCAGCAGCTTAAGTCCAGGGGGGACCATATATTTT

V: TRBV15
size: .
J: TRBJ1-5
D: .
CDR3: CATSRDSGNQPQHF
DNA: TGTGCCACCAGCAGGGACAGTGGCAATCAGCCCCAGCATTTT

V: TRBV28
size: .
J: TRBJ1-3
D: TRBD1
CDR3: CASSLVLQGEKTGNTIYF
DNA: TGTGCCAGCAGTTTAGTCCTACAGGGGGAGAAGACTGGAAACACCATATATTTT

V: TRBV4-2
size: .
J: TRBJ2-3
D: TRBD2
CDR3: CASRLAGGRSTDTQYF
DNA: TGTGCCAGCAGACTAGCGGGGGGGCGTAGCACAGATACGCAGTATTTT

V: TRBV5-4
size: .
J: TRBJ2-5
D: TRBD2
CDR3: CASSLGAGGPTETQYF
DNA: TGTGCCAGCAGCTTAGGAGCGGGGGGGCCGACAGAGACCCAGTACTTC

V: TRBV6-4
size: .
J: TRBJ2-2
D: TRBD2
CDR3: CASSRGGDTGELFF
DNA: TGTGCCAGCAGCCGGGGGGGAGACACCGGGGAGCTGTTTTTT

V: TRBV6-1
size: .
J: TRBJ2-3
D: .
CDR3: CASTLGHTQYF
DNA: TGTGCCAGCACCCTAGGCCATACGCAGTATTTT

V: TRBV27
size: .
J: TRBJ1-5
D: .
CDR3: CASSLQPQGNQPQHF
DNA: TGTGCCAGCAGTCTACAACCGCAGGGGAATCAGCCCCAGCATTTT

V: TRBV9
size: .
J: TRBJ1-3
D: .
CDR3: CASSDGGGGNTIYF
DNA: TGTGCCAGCAGCGACGGGGGAGGTGGAAACACCATATATTTT

V: TRBV28
size: .
J: TRBJ2-3
D: TRBD2
CDR3: CASSSLLAGGPTDTQYF
DNA: TGTGCCAGCAGTTCCCTACTAGCGGGGGGCCCCACAGATACGCAGTATTTT

V: TRBV5-1
size: .
J: TRBJ1-2
D: .
CDR3: CASSLFPGMDRKPYGYTF
DNA: TGCGCCAGCAGCTTGTTCCCAGGGATGGATCGCAAACCCTATGGCTACACCTTC

V: TRBV7-3
size: .
J: TRBJ2-1
D: TRBD2
CDR3: CASSFLAGGAYNEQFF
DNA: TGTGCCAGCAGCTTCTTAGCGGGGGGGGCTTACAATGAGCAGTTCTTC

V: TRBV9
size: .
J: TRBJ1-1
D: .
CDR3: CASSATWSGHEAFF
DNA: TGTGCCAGCAGCGCGACATGGTCAGGTCATGAAGCTTTCTTT

V: TRBV5-8
size: .
J: TRBJ1-5
D: TRBD1
CDR3: CASSAGTGGGNQPQHF
DNA: TGTGCCAGCAGCGCTGGGACAGGGGGCGGCAATCAGCCCCAGCATTTT

V: TRBV11-2
size: .
J: TRBJ2-7
D: TRBD2
CDR3: CASSPLREAGGLSEQYF
DNA: TGTGCCAGCAGCCCCCTAAGGGAGGCGGGGGGGCTGTCCGAGCAGTACTTC

V: TRBV13
size: once
J: TRBJ2-5
D: TRBD1
CDR3: CASSLMDRKTQYF
DNA: TGTGCCAGCAGCTTAATGGACAGGAAGACCCAGTACTTC

V: TRBV7-3
size: .
J: TRBJ2-3
D: TRBD2
CDR3: CASSLSGGAPTDTQYF
DNA: TGTGCCAGCAGCTTAAGCGGGGGGGCCCCCACAGATACGCAGTATTTT

V: TRBV7-2
size: .
J: TRBJ2-1
D: TRBD2
CDR3: CASSSWSGGAYEQFF
DNA: TGTGCCAGCAGCTCTTGGAGCGGGGGGGCCTATGAGCAGTTCTTC

V: TRBV7-9
size: few
J: TRBJ1-1
D: .
CDR3: CASSLVALNTEAFF
DNA: TGTGCCAGCAGCTTAGTAGCCTTGAACACTGAAGCTTTCTTT

V: TRBV25-1
size: .
J: TRBJ2-6
D: TRBD1
CDR3: CASSAGQGTTGANVLTF
DNA: TGTGCCAGCAGTGCGGGACAGGGGACGACGGGGGCCAACGTCCTGACTTTC

V: TRBV7-8
size: .
J: TRBJ2-4
D: .
CDR3: CASSLDRVTSGNIQYF
DNA: TGTGCCAGCAGCTTAGATCGGGTCACCTCGGGGAACATTCAGTACTTC

V: TRBV6-5
size: .
J: TRBJ2-2
D: .
CDR3: CASSLIRTGGELFF
DNA: TGTGCCAGCAGTCTAATCCGGACGGGAGGGGAGCTGTTTTTT

V: TRBV6-5
size: .
J: TRBJ2-4
D: TRBD2
CDR3: CASRGGVKNIQYF
DNA: TGTGCCAGCAGGGGGGGGGTCAAAAACATTCAGTACTTC

V: TRBV6-6
size: .
J: TRBJ2-3
D: TRBD2
CDR3: CASSYGRGGSTDTQYF
DNA: TGTGCCAGCAGTTATGGTCGGGGGGGTAGCACAGATACGCAGTATTTT

V: TRBV7-6
size: .
J: TRBJ1-4
D: TRBD1
CDR3: CASSLATGGTTNEKLFF
DNA: TGTGCCAGCAGCTTAGCGACAGGGGGCACGACTAATGAAAAACTGTTTTTT

V: TRBV5-5
size: .
J: TRBJ1-3
D: .
CDR3: CASSLAPVSGNTIYF
DNA: TGTGCCAGCAGCTTGGCCCCAGTCTCTGGAAACACCATATATTTT

V: TRBV5-1
size: .
J: TRBJ1-2
D: TRBD1
CDR3: CASSIGTARPLVYGYTF
DNA: TGCGCCAGCAGCATCGGGACAGCTAGACCCCTAGTCTATGGCTACACCTTC

V: TRBV5-1
size: .
J: TRBJ1-2
D: .
CDR3: CASSLGTVFYGYTF
DNA: TGCGCCAGCAGCTTGGGGACAGTATTCTATGGCTACACCTTC

V: TRBV7-9
size: .
J: TRBJ2-1
D: TRBD1
CDR3: CASSFDRGNYNEQFF
DNA: TGTGCCAGCAGCTTCGACAGGGGCAACTACAATGAGCAGTTCTTC

V: TRBV5-4
size: .
J: TRBJ1-2
D: .
CDR3: CASKIGSEILSGYTF
DNA: TGTGCCAGCAAAATAGGGAGCGAGATCTTGTCTGGCTACACCTTC

V: TRBV6-1
size: .
J: TRBJ2-1
D: TRBD1
CDR3: CASIEGAPRNNEQFF
DNA: TGTGCCAGCATTGAGGGGGCCCCCCGGAACAATGAGCAGTTCTTC

V: TRBV7-2
size: .
J: TRBJ1-6
D: TRBD1
CDR3: CASSLDREPQVNSPLHF
DNA: TGTGCCAGCAGCCTGGACAGGGAACCCCAGGTCAATTCACCCCTCCACTTT

V: TRBV30
size: .
J: TRBJ2-2
D: .
CDR3: CAWRAGGTVTGELFF
DNA: TGTGCCTGGAGAGCGGGCGGAACGGTCACCGGGGAGCTGTTTTTT

V: TRBV30
size: .
J: TRBJ2-5
D: TRBD1
CDR3: CAWVRTGGARTQYF
DNA: TGTGCCTGGGTCAGGACAGGGGGCGCGCGGACCCAGTACTTC

V: TRBV5-1
size: .
J: TRBJ1-1
D: .
CDR3: CASSLEVRGGTEAFF
DNA: TGCGCCAGCAGCTTGGAAGTGCGGGGTGGCACTGAAGCTTTCTTT

V: TRBV5-1
size: .
J: TRBJ2-7
D: .
CDR3: CASSPNPSYEQYF
DNA: TGCGCCAGCAGCCCCAATCCATCCTACGAGCAGTACTTC

V: TRBV19
size: once
J: TRBJ2-5
D: .
CDR3: CASSIKRQETQYF
DNA: TGTGCCAGTAGTATTAAACGGCAAGAGACCCAGTACTTC

V: TRBV21-1
size: .
J: TRBJ2-5
D: .
CDR3: CASTQLRDIINQETQYF
DNA: TGTGCCAGCACCCAACTCCGGGACATCATCAACCAAGAGACCCAGTACTTC

V: TRBV9
size: .
J: TRBJ2-7
D: TRBD2
CDR3: CASSVGWLAGGLDYEQYF
DNA: TGTGCCAGCAGCGTAGGATGGCTAGCGGGGGGCCTAGACTACGAGCAGTACTTC

V: TRBV7-7
size: .
J: TRBJ2-5
D: .
CDR3: CASSLGRTAQETQYF
DNA: TGTGCTAGCAGCTTAGGACGGACAGCTCAAGAGACCCAGTACTTC

V: TRBV7-6
size: .
J: TRBJ2-1
D: .
CDR3: CASSLEAAGAVFF
DNA: TGTGCCAGCAGCTTGGAGGCGGCGGGGGCGGTGTTCTTC

V: TRBV19
size: .
J: TRBJ1-5
D: .
CDR3: CASSIGDTYNQPQHF
DNA: TGTGCCAGTAGTATAGGTGACACTTACAATCAGCCCCAGCATTTT

V: TRBV7-2
size: .
J: TRBJ2-2
D: .
CDR3: CASSFNAGRLNTGELFF
DNA: TGTGCCAGCAGCTTTAATGCGGGACGGCTGAACACCGGGGAGCTGTTTTTT

V: TRBV10-3
size: .
J: TRBJ1-1
D: TRBD1
CDR3: CAISAPTGRNTEAFF
DNA: TGTGCCATCAGTGCCCCGACAGGGAGGAACACTGAAGCTTTCTTT

V: TRBV19
size: .
J: TRBJ1-1
D: .
CDR3: CASSMSSNTEAFF
DNA: TGTGCCAGTAGTATGAGTAGCAACACTGAAGCTTTCTTT

V: TRBV10-2
size: .
J: TRBJ2-1
D: TRBD2
CDR3: CASSHGLAENNEQFF
DNA: TGCGCCAGCAGCCACGGACTAGCGGAAAACAATGAGCAGTTCTTC